This T cell receptor beta chain was profiled in a study of CD8 T cells in Susac syndrome. Through negative isolation, CD4+ and CD8+ T cells were obtained, while TEMRA cells were enriched using FACS. Germline CDR1 SNHLY, CDR2 FYNNEI. The CDR3 has 11 amino acids. The trim removed 10 bases at V and 7 bases at J, leaving 4 bases unmatched. On this clonotype: Its antigen is not identified.

RNA was extracted with the RNeasy kit, and a quantity of about 0.45 to 1 ug was reverse transcribed using random hexamers. Each CDR3 protein is one row after TCRdb ran MiXCR on the immunoSEQ multiplex PCR reads. The sample lists 200,000 or so distinct CDR3 sequences, just under 95% occurring once. Study-wide points: Susac-specific public clones found in total CD8+ repertoires numbered approximately 15, and those in CD8+ TEMRA repertoires numbered several.

The receptor comes from a human donor with Susac syndrome. Sample: CD8+ T cells from PBMCs. The gene calls are TRBV2 and TRBJ2-1; TRBD1 aligns across 7 bases. DNA for the CDR3: TGTGCCAAGACAGGGCTGAATGAGCAGTTCTTC. This gives the protein CAKTGLNEQFF.